This passage covers 11 T cell receptor beta chains from one sample sequenced in a study of identical twins. Each CDR3 protein is one row after TCRdb ran MiXCR on the 5' RACE reads. This table holds 350,000 to 450,000 distinct CDR3 sequences, 18% found once. Sequenced input: naive T cells sorted from blood. The source of these receptors is a man aged 50-60 years in good health.

This clonotype appeared many times. The chain recombines TRBV9 with TRBJ2-5; TRBD2 matches at 10 bases. The CDR3 extends over 15 amino acids. Germline-derived CDR1 and CDR2 are SGDLS and YYNGEE. The junction had 7 bases not matched to a gene; V was cut back by 3 bases and J by 5 bases. In DNA, the CDR3 is TGTGCCAGCAGCGAAATAGCGGGAGGCGGGGAGACCCAGTACTTC. This codes for CASSEIAGGGETQYF. The complete variable domain, with remaining parts taken from reference TRBV9 and TRBJ2-5, reads DSGVTQTPKHLITATGQRVTLRCSPRSGDLSVYWYQQSLDQGLQFLIQYYNGEERAKGNILERFSAQQFPDLHSELNLSSLELGDSALYFCASSEIAGGGETQYFGPGTRLLVL.

The gene calls are TRBV20-1 and TRBJ1-2, with a possible D match to TRBD1 (6 bases). Germline-derived CDR1 and CDR2 are DFQATT and SNEGSKA (reference sequence). V was trimmed by 1 base and J by 7 bases, leaving 22 bases between them. This CDR3 spans 16 amino acids. CDR3 sequence reads: CSARVRGGNWMSGYTF. CDR3 sequence (DNA): TGCAGTGCTAGAGTCCGAGGGGGGAACTGGATGAGTGGCTACACCTTC.

In this sample, this clonotype turned up many times. This chain uses TRBV10-3 with TRBJ2-7; TRBD2 matches 13 bases. Germline V gene data show CDR1 as ENHRY and CDR2 as SYGVKD. J gave up 2 bases and V 8 bases, and 15 bases lay outside the gene matches. This CDR3 spans 18 amino acids. The CDR3 protein is CAIGPHRGLAGVTYEQYF. In DNA form, the CDR3 reads TGTGCCATCGGACCGCACCGAGGACTAGCGGGAGTTACCTACGAGCAGTACTTC.

V and J are TRBV12-3 or TRBV12-4 and TRBJ1-1; D is ambiguous. Trimming took off 5 bases at V and 5 bases at J, with 12 bases between the two ends. This CDR3 spans 13 amino acids. This CDR3 reads CASSTGKSTEAFF. The CDR3 region has the DNA TGTGCCAGCAGTACTGGGAAGTCAACTGAAGCTTTCTTT.

The table lists this clonotype with many counts. The chain combines TRBV29-1 with TRBJ2-3; 11 nucleotides match TRBD2. Trimming cost V 7 bases and J 6 bases; bases outside gene matches: 12. The CDR3 runs to 15 residues. The germline V gene encodes CDR1 SQVTM and CDR2 ANQGSEA. CDR3 amino acids: CSAAGTSGTTDTQYF. The CDR3 nucleotides read TGCAGCGCTGCCGGGACTAGCGGTACAACGGATACGCAGTATTTT.

This clonotype was detected many times. This sequence joins TRBV20-1 and TRBJ2-1, with unresolved D. The CDR3 loop spans 11 amino acids. V was cut by 8 bases and J by 9 bases, with 14 bases left in between. CDR1 is DFQATT and CDR2 is SNEGSKA in the germline V gene (reference sequence). The CDR3 is CSPNYLSEQFF. For the CDR3, the DNA is TGCAGTCCCAACTATCTCAGTGAGCAGTTCTTC.

This clonotype has more than one count but fewer than ten. V is TRBV20-1 and J is TRBJ1-5; possible D gene TRBD1, 6 bases. Germline-derived CDR1 and CDR2 are DFQATT and SNEGSKA (reference sequence). The V end was cut by 3 bases, the J end by 4 bases, with 13 bases between. CDR3 length: 14 amino acids. CDR3 nucleotides: TGCAGTGCTAGTTCCGGGGGCCGGAATCAGCCCCAGCATTTT. Its protein product is CSASSGGRNQPQHF.

The chain combines TRBV29-1 with TRBJ1-2, with D perhaps matching TRBD1 (5 bases). The germline gives CDR1 SQVTM, CDR2 ANQGSEA. The CDR3 is 15 residues long. The V end lost 5 bases, the J end lost 4 bases, and 20 bases lay between the germline ends. CDR3 in DNA: TGCAGCGTTATAGTTCCGGGACCTCGGATCTATGGCTACACCTTC. This encodes CSVIVPGPRIYGYTF.

This clonotype was seen only a few times. The J gene is TRBJ1-2, the V gene TRBV9, with D unclear. The germline V gene encodes CDR1 SGDLS and CDR2 YYNGEE. CDR3 size: 12 residues. Trimming cost V 5 bases and J 0 bases, with 5 bases left between them. The CDR3: CASSTANYGYTF. In nucleotides, the CDR3 is TGTGCCAGCAGTACAGCTAACTATGGCTACACCTTC. The whole variable domain, filled in from reference TRBV9 and TRBJ1-2, reads DSGVTQTPKHLITATGQRVTLRCSPRSGDLSVYWYQQSLDQGLQFLIQYYNGEERAKGNILERFSAQQFPDLHSELNLSSLELGDSALYFCASSTANYGYTFGSGTRLTVV.

As to this clonotype: This could be a read error, since a much larger clone is one nucleotide away. The chain's CDR3 is CASGDPSVQYF. CDR3 coding DNA: TGTGCCAGCGGAGACCCTAGCGTGCAGTACTTC. J is TRBJ2-7 and V is TRBV28; tentatively, D is TRBD2 (6 bases). CDR1 is MDHEN, CDR2 SYDVKM, per germline. Trimming pared 8 bases from V and 9 bases from J, leaving 14 bases between. The CDR3 is 11 residues long.

In its sample, this clonotype was seen a few times. The chain couples TRBV5-1 to TRBJ2-2; D perhaps matches TRBD2 (6 bases). V dropped 4 bases and J dropped 6 bases, with 19 bases sitting between them. The CDR3 contains 16 residues. Germline V gene sequence: CDR1 SGHRS, CDR2 YFSETQ. CDR3 sequence: CASSIQPGLTSGELFF. The CDR3 DNA sequence: TGCGCCAGCAGCATACAACCGGGACTTACATCCGGGGAGCTGTTTTTT.